These 27 T cell receptor beta chains were all obtained from the same sample, sequenced in a study of OX40 agonist ivuxolimab in advanced cancers. The table came from immunoSEQ multiplex PCR; TCRdb's copy has only in-frame clones and leaves some out. The sample shows about 77,000 clones, just over 85% of them seen only once. The sample was CD4+ or CD8+ T cells sorted from blood, taken in a trial of the OX40 agonist ivuxolimab. The receptors come from an adult with an advanced solid tumor such as melanoma, head and neck, liver or kidney cancer.

This clone occurred once. V is TRBV29-1 and J is TRBJ2-7; perhaps D is TRBD1 or TRBD2 (5 bases each). Looked up from germline, CDR1 is SQVTM and CDR2 is ANQGSEA. The CDR3 spans 14 residues. Trimming removed 0 bases at V and 0 bases at J, with 9 bases between. The CDR3: CSVEDLGVSYEQYF. For the CDR3, the DNA is TGCAGCGTTGAAGATCTGGGGGTCTCCTACGAGCAGTACTTC.

Here the CDR3 DNA reads TGTGCCAGCGCTAGACTAGCGGGAGTTGGGGAGACCCAGTACTTC. Protein product: CASARLAGVGETQYF. The chain is built from TRBV2 and TRBJ2-5; 12 bases fit TRBD2. Germline CDR1 and CDR2: SNHLY and FYNNEI. This CDR3 comprises 15 residues. V shed 8 bases, J shed 5 bases, and the junction held 9 bases outside the gene matches. Full variable domain (outside the CDR3, taken from reference TRBV2 and TRBJ2-5): EPEVTQTPSHQVTQMGQEVILRCVPISNHLYFYWYRQILGQKVEFLVSFYNNEISEKSEIFDDQFSVERPDGSNFTLKIRSTKLEDSAMYFCASARLAGVGETQYFGPGTRLLVL.

The gene calls are TRBV30 and TRBJ2-3, with D possibly matching TRBD2 (5 bases). The CDR3 spans 16 residues. The V gene's germline CDR1 is GTSNPN and CDR2 SVGIG (reference sequence). V was clipped by 4 bases and J by 0 bases, with 17 bases between them. CDR3 bases: TGTGCCTGGAATTTAATGGCAGGAGGAAGCACAGATACGCAGTATTTT. Amino acid sequence: CAWNLMAGGSTDTQYF.

The V and J genes are TRBV19 and TRBJ2-5, with 10 bases fitting TRBD1. CDR1 is LNHDA, CDR2 SQIVND, per germline (reference sequence). J was trimmed by 4 bases and V by 5 bases; bases with no gene match: 7. The CDR3 loop spans 15 amino acids. The chain's CDR3 is CASSPTWTGGETQYF. The CDR3 DNA reads as TGTGCCAGTAGTCCTACTTGGACAGGGGGAGAGACCCAGTACTTC.

V gene TRBV5-5 combines with J gene TRBJ1-1; tentative D call: TRBD1 (6 bases). Trimming removed 2 bases from V and 1 base from J, with 9 bases in between. Germline lookup yields CDR1 SGHKS and CDR2 YYEKEE (reference sequence). This CDR3 is 14 amino acids long. The chain's CDR3 is CASSFRQENTEAFF. The CDR3 bases are TGTGCCAGCAGCTTCCGACAGGAGAACACTGAAGCTTTCTTT.

This chain uses TRBV7-9 with TRBJ1-1, with 8 bases matching TRBD1. The length of the CDR3 is 15 residues. With V trimmed by 3 bases and J by 5 bases, 8 bases remained unmatched. The germline CDR1 and CDR2 sequences are SEHNR and FQNEAQ (reference sequence). The CDR3 bases are TGTGCCAGCAGCTTCTTGACAGGGGATGAGACTGAAGCTTTCTTT. Protein sequence: CASSFLTGDETEAFF.

This chain joins TRBV11-3 and TRBJ2-6; 12 nucleotides align to TRBD1. Germline V gene sequence: CDR1 SGHNT, CDR2 YENEEA. With 5 bases clipped from V and 2 bases from J, the junction kept 4 bases outside the gene matches. The CDR3 covers 17 residues. CDR3 coding DNA: TGTGCCAGCAGCCCAGGGACAGGGGGCGCTGGGGCCAACGTCCTGACTTTC. It encodes CASSPGTGGAGANVLTF.

The chain uses TRBV28 and TRBJ2-7; D is undetermined. Trimming stripped 7 bases from V and 1 base from J, with 8 bases between. CDR3 length equals 12 residues. Germline CDR1 reads MDHEN; CDR2 reads SYDVKM. CDR3 DNA sequence: TGTGCCAGCAATCGGCAGTCCTACGAGCAGTACTTC. This translates into CASNRQSYEQYF.

The chain carries TRBV7-2 and TRBJ2-3; no clear D. V was shortened by 5 bases and J by 6 bases, with 12 bases between the two germline ends. Germline values: CDR1 SGHTA, CDR2 FQGNSA. The length of the CDR3 is 13 residues. CDR3 protein: CASSPSAFDTQYF. Here the CDR3 DNA reads TGTGCCAGCAGCCCAAGCGCCTTCGATACGCAGTATTTT.

V usage is TRBV5-5 and J usage is TRBJ1-3; D is undetermined. This CDR3 has 15 residues. The V gene lost 0 bases and the J gene lost 5 bases, with 12 bases spanning the gap. Germline CDR1 reads SGHKS; CDR2 reads YYEKEE (reference sequence). This CDR3 reads CASSLDGILRNTIYF. The CDR3 bases are TGTGCCAGCAGCTTGGATGGGATCCTAAGAAACACCATATATTTT.

The rearrangement joins TRBV9 to TRBJ2-5, with 15 bases fitting TRBD2. This CDR3 is 18 amino acids long. Germline assignment: CDR1 SGDLS and CDR2 YYNGEE. V was clipped by 4 bases and J by 6 bases; unmatched bases: 13. The CDR3 sequence: CASSPGLAGGPGIKTQYF. CDR3 sequence (DNA): TGTGCCAGCAGCCCCGGACTAGCGGGGGGGCCGGGGATCAAGACCCAGTACTTC.

This clone was observed once. The rearrangement uses TRBV28 and TRBJ1-3, with D hard to call. The CDR3 is 17 residues long. V was pared by 7 bases and J by 0 bases, with 19 bases between. Germline V gene data show CDR1 as MDHEN and CDR2 as SYDVKM. CDR3 sequence (DNA): TGTGCCAGCACTCTCGACGGGTATACGAGCTCTGGAAACACCATATATTTT. The encoded protein is CASTLDGYTSSGNTIYF.

This chain uses TRBV6-5 with TRBJ2-7, with 7 bases lining up with TRBD2. This CDR3 comprises 14 residues. CDR1 and CDR2 from the germline V gene are MNHEY and SVGAGI. V shed 4 bases and J 4 bases; nucleotides not matched to a gene: 7. CDR3: CASSSSGALYEQYF. CDR3 coding DNA: TGTGCCAGCAGTTCAAGCGGGGCTTTATACGAGCAGTACTTC.

The chain uses TRBV29-1 and TRBJ1-1; 9 bases match TRBD1. Per germline, CDR1 SQVTM and CDR2 ANQGSEA. The ends lost 4 bases at V and 5 bases at J; junction bases unmatched: 8. The CDR3 is made up of 14 amino acids. The CDR3 nucleotides are TGCAGCGTTGCCGGGACAGGGTCGAGGACTGAAGCTTTCTTT. The encoded protein is CSVAGTGSRTEAFF.

The chain carries TRBV2 and TRBJ2-5; possibly TRBD1 for D (6 bases). The germline V gene has CDR1 SNHLY and CDR2 FYNNEI. The CDR3 totals 13 residues. Trimming shortened V by 6 bases and J by 2 bases, and 10 bases separated the two germline ends. The CDR3 DNA sequence: TGTGCCAGCAGCCAGGGGCGGCAAGAGACCCAGTACTTC. This translates into CASSQGRQETQYF.

This clone was detected only once. The gene calls are TRBV30 and TRBJ2-1, with a weak D call TRBD2 (6 bases). V gave up 8 bases and J gave up 0 bases, with 14 bases separating them. There are 14 residues in the CDR3. Germline V CDR1 and CDR2: GTSNPN, SVGIG (reference sequence). Written as DNA, the CDR3 is TGTGCCGGGCGGGGCCTGAGCTCCTACAATGAGCAGTTCTTC. It specifies CAGRGLSSYNEQFF. The complete variable domain, with remaining parts taken from reference TRBV30 and TRBJ2-1, reads SQTIHQWPATLVQPVGSPLSLECTVEGTSNPNLYWYRQAAGRGLQLLFYSVGIGQISSEVPQNLSASRPQDRQFILSSKKLLLSDSGFYLCAGRGLSSYNEQFFGPGTRLTVL.

The CDR3, as DNA: TGTGCCACCAGCAGAGGGGGCAACCCATACACTGAAGCTTTCTTT. Translated, it gives CATSRGGNPYTEAFF. The V and J genes are TRBV15 and TRBJ1-1, with D tentatively TRBD1 (5 bases). Trimming left V 1 base short and J 3 bases short, with 12 bases between. Germline V lookup: CDR1 LNHNV, CDR2 YYDKDF (reference sequence). The CDR3 contains 15 residues.

DNA for the CDR3: TGTGCCAGCAGCCCCGTGAGCAGGACCCTGAACACTGAAGCTTTCTTT. Its protein product is CASSPVSRTLNTEAFF. V gene TRBV7-2 combines with J gene TRBJ1-1; D ambiguous. The CDR3 consists of 16 residues. The germline CDR1 and CDR2 sequences are SGHTA and FQGNSA. V was cut by 5 bases and J by 0 bases, with 16 bases left in between.

This clone was detected only a few times. The rearrangement links TRBV5-1 to TRBJ1-2, with D hard to call. The V gene's germline CDR1 is SGHRS and CDR2 YFSETQ. The CDR3 extends over 12 amino acids. V was trimmed by 4 bases and J by 2 bases, leaving 6 bases between them. CDR3 loop: CASSTDNYGYTF. DNA for the CDR3: TGCGCCAGCAGCACCGACAACTATGGCTACACCTTC.

The rearrangement links TRBV7-2 to TRBJ1-1, with D perhaps TRBD1 (5 bases). The germline V gene encodes CDR1 SGHTA and CDR2 FQGNSA. Trimming took 7 bases from V and 4 from J, leaving 16 bases between them. The CDR3 covers 14 residues. CDR3 bases: TGTGCCAGCAACCCCCTGGGGGGATTCACTGAAGCTTTCTTT. Its protein product is CASNPLGGFTEAFF.

This clone was seen more than once but under ten times. The V call is TRBV29-1, the J call TRBJ1-1; 8 bases align to TRBD1. V was clipped by 6 bases and J by 1 base; unmatched bases: 10. Germline CDR1 reads SQVTM; CDR2 reads ANQGSEA. The CDR3 has 15 amino acids. CDR3 in amino acids: CSVRRGGTGNTEAFF. As DNA, the CDR3 is TGCAGCGTCCGAAGGGGGGGGACAGGGAACACTGAAGCTTTCTTT. The variable domain in full, completed from reference TRBV29-1 and TRBJ1-1, reads SAVISQKPSRDICQRGTSLTIQCQVDSQVTMMFWYRQQPGQSLTLIATANQGSEATYESGFVIDKFPISRPNLTFSTLTVSNMSPEDSSIYLCSVRRGGTGNTEAFFGQGTRLTVV.

The genes are TRBV7-2 and TRBJ1-2; D is perhaps TRBD1 (5 bases). CDR3 length: 15 residues. The V gene's germline CDR1 is SGHTA and CDR2 FQGNSA. V was cut by 2 bases and J by 7 bases, with 17 bases left in between. In DNA, the CDR3 is TGTGCCAGCAGCTTAAGAGGGGAGCGGGCTCTTGGCTACACCTTC. The encoded protein is CASSLRGERALGYTF.

The gene calls are TRBV6-1 and TRBJ1-1, with 10 positions matching TRBD1. Losses at the gene ends were 4 bases for V and 4 bases for J; bases not matched to a gene: 6. The CDR3 totals 15 residues. The germline CDR1 and CDR2 sequences are MNHNS and SASEGT. CDR3 DNA sequence: TGTGCCAGCAGTGGACAGGGGGCGGTGGGCACTGAAGCTTTCTTT. Translation: CASSGQGAVGTEAFF.

The V and J genes are TRBV7-2 and TRBJ2-7; D is undetermined. The germline V and J ends were trimmed by 2 bases and 0 bases, with 11 bases remaining between them. The germline V gene has CDR1 SGHTA and CDR2 FQGNSA. This CDR3 spans 15 amino acids. The CDR3: CASSLIPESSYEQYF. CDR3 sequence (DNA): TGTGCCAGCAGCTTAATCCCAGAGAGCTCCTACGAGCAGTACTTC.

V gene TRBV6-5 combines with J gene TRBJ2-7; D perhaps matches TRBD2 (5 bases). This CDR3 is built from 14 residues. Trimming took 4 bases from V and 2 from J, leaving 12 bases between them. Germline V CDR1 and CDR2: MNHEY, SVGAGI. CDR3 DNA: TGTGCCAGCAGTTCAGTTTCCGGGGCCTACGAGCAGTACTTC. Translating it yields CASSSVSGAYEQYF.

Here the CDR3 DNA reads TGTGCCAGCAGCTTAGGAAGCTCCTATAATTCACCCCTCCACTTT. Its translation is CASSLGSSYNSPLHF. This chain uses TRBV7-6 with TRBJ1-6; D uncertain. The CDR3 length is 15 residues. Germline lookup yields CDR1 SGHVS and CDR2 FNYEAQ. The ends were cut back, 1 base at V and 0 bases at J, with 4 bases in the middle.

This chain joins TRBV6-1 and TRBJ1-1; D gene ambiguous. The V gene's germline CDR1 is MNHNS and CDR2 SASEGT. This CDR3 has 12 residues. V dropped 8 bases and J dropped 11 bases, with 18 bases sitting between them. The CDR3 coding sequence is TGTGCCAGCCAGACACGAGCAGCTGGGGCTTTCTTT. This encodes CASQTRAAGAFF.